This T cell receptor (beta chain) was captured in a study of T cell clones after liver transplantation. Across the study: Standard immunosuppression, with no induction, continued until 12-24 months after transplant.

Notes on the study in general: The donor-reactive repertoire was only partly measurable in two subjects, lacking donor cells. Post-transplant time points were not standardized, so conclusions are preliminary.

As for this clone: Antigen: not known.

V was cut by 5 bases and J by 0 bases, with 14 bases left in between. From germline, CDR1 is LGHNT and CDR2 FRNRAP. CDR3 length: 15 amino acids. TCRdb's table, derived via immunoSEQ multiplex PCR, lists solely in-frame clones and lacks some. The table records approximately 70,000 clones, 80% to 90% of them present only once. This receptor was taken from a human patient who received a liver transplant. The graft donor may have contributed some T cells. The sample was CD4+ T cells from blood, taken about 50 months after liver transplant. The chain carries TRBV12-5 and TRBJ2-7; perhaps TRBD1 as D (6 bases). DNA of the CDR3: TGTGCTAGTGGTCCTAGACAGGCTGGCTCCTACGAGCAGTACTTC. It translates to CASGPRQAGSYEQYF.